Listed below are T cell receptor beta chains from one sample, sequenced in a study of blood T cell repertoires in COVID-19. The table came from immunoSEQ multiplex PCR; TCRdb's copy has only in-frame clones and leaves some out. The data hold about 26,000 clones, with almost 90% observed a single time. Sequencing input: peripheral blood. Receptors were obtained from a human donor in a cohort sampled during active COVID-19. Each CDR3 is given with its conserved first and last residue. D genes are given only for firm matches. Where a row states a size, it is once, few, many or the class of an expanded clone; other rows omit it.

J gene,D gene,clone size,V gene,CDR3 protein,CDR3 DNA
TRBJ1-2,TRBD1,.,TRBV7-2,CASSSATGGYGYTF,TGTGCCAGCAGCTCTGCGACAGGGGGCTATGGCTACACCTTC
TRBJ1-1,TRBD1,.,TRBV6-5,CASSSRQGMNTEAFF,TGTGCCAGCAGTTCTCGACAGGGAATGAACACTGAAGCTTTCTTT
TRBJ2-3,.,once,TRBV3-1/TRBV3-2,CASSQAERTPPDTQYF,TGTGCCAGCAGCCAAGCGGAGAGGACACCTCCAGATACGCAGTATTTT
TRBJ2-7,.,.,TRBV2,CASSGPGGAQSGYEQYF,TGTGCCAGCAGTGGCCCTGGGGGGGCCCAATCGGGCTACGAGCAGTACTTC
TRBJ2-6,.,.,TRBV3-1/TRBV3-2,CASSERARWRPGANVLTF,TGTGCCAGCAGCGAACGGGCCCGATGGAGGCCTGGGGCCAACGTCCTGACTTTC
TRBJ2-3,.,.,TRBV4-1,CASSQAGQLSDTQYF,TGCGCCAGCAGCCAGGCTGGACAGTTGTCAGATACGCAGTATTTT
TRBJ2-6,.,.,TRBV7-9,CASSPRGSGANVLTF,TGTGCCAGCAGCCCAAGAGGGTCTGGGGCCAACGTCCTGACTTTC
TRBJ1-5,.,.,TRBV6-6,CASSHPNTKLTSYQPQHF,TGTGCCAGCAGTCACCCAAACACAAAACTAACCAGTTATCAGCCCCAGCATTTT
TRBJ1-1,TRBD1,.,TRBV18,CASSPLGTGDTEAFF,TGTGCCAGCTCACCACTAGGGACAGGGGACACTGAAGCTTTCTTT
TRBJ2-7,TRBD2,.,TRBV18,CASSPSGGSSYEQYF,TGTGCCAGCTCACCTAGCGGGGGGAGCTCCTACGAGCAGTACTTC
TRBJ1-1,.,.,TRBV12-3/TRBV12-4,CASQSGGHTEAFF,TGTGCCAGTCAATCGGGGGGGCACACTGAAGCTTTCTTT
TRBJ1-6,.,.,TRBV28,CASRELSGVNSPLHF,TGTGCCAGCAGAGAGCTCTCCGGGGTTAATTCACCCCTCCACTTT
TRBJ1-5,TRBD1,.,TRBV6-1,CASTEEGRGLNQPQHF,TGTGCCAGCACTGAGGAGGGTAGGGGGCTAAATCAGCCCCAGCATTTT
TRBJ2-6,.,.,TRBV24-1,CATSDSRSGANVLTF,TGTGCCACCAGTGATTCGCGCTCTGGGGCCAACGTCCTGACTTTC
TRBJ2-7,TRBD2,.,TRBV7-2,CASRVSGGEGYEQYF,TGTGCCAGCAGAGTCAGCGGGGGGGAGGGCTACGAGCAGTACTTC
TRBJ2-7,.,.,TRBV6-2/TRBV6-3,CASSYSSGSLDEQYF,TGTGCCAGCAGTTACTCTTCAGGGTCGTTGGACGAGCAGTACTTC
TRBJ1-3,.,.,TRBV19,CASSILTGFVGNTIYF,TGTGCCAGTAGTATTCTAACAGGGTTTGTTGGAAACACCATATATTTT
TRBJ2-7,.,.,TRBV7-2,CASSFAQTPYEQYF,TGTGCCAGCAGCTTCGCACAGACCCCCTACGAGCAGTACTTC
TRBJ1-2,TRBD1,.,TRBV4-2,CASREHRGRYGYTF,TGTGCCAGCAGGGAACACAGGGGGCGGTATGGCTACACCTTC
TRBJ2-2,TRBD1,.,TRBV19,CASSHPGTGGTGELFF,TGTGCCAGTAGTCATCCCGGGACAGGGGGCACCGGGGAGCTGTTTTTT
TRBJ2-1,TRBD2,.,TRBV6-2/TRBV6-3,CASSGGGNEQFF,TGTGCCAGTAGCGGGGGGGGTAATGAGCAGTTCTTC
TRBJ1-2,.,.,TRBV5-1,CASSLETGYGYTF,TGCGCCAGCAGCTTGGAGACAGGCTATGGCTACACCTTC
TRBJ2-5,.,.,TRBV5-1,CASSLKGEETQYF,TGCGCCAGCAGCTTGAAGGGGGAGGAGACCCAGTACTTC
TRBJ2-7,.,once,TRBV28,CASSLLGYEQYF,TGTGCCAGCAGTTTACTAGGCTACGAGCAGTACTTC
TRBJ2-5,TRBD1,.,TRBV7-9,CASSPGQSLTETQYF,TGTGCCAGCAGCCCGGGACAGTCATTAACAGAGACCCAGTACTTC
TRBJ2-7,.,once,TRBV4-1,CASSQESRTAYEQYF,TGCGCCAGCAGCCAAGAAAGTCGGACAGCCTACGAGCAGTACTTC
TRBJ2-5,TRBD2,.,TRBV15,CATSKGVSGGEETQYF,TGTGCCACCAGCAAGGGGGTGAGCGGGGGGGAAGAGACCCAGTACTTC
TRBJ1-5,.,.,TRBV5-6,CASSTGLANQPQHF,TGTGCCAGCAGCACGGGACTTGCCAATCAGCCCCAGCATTTT
TRBJ2-1,TRBD2,.,TRBV5-1,CASSLGLAGGSSSYNEQFF,TGCGCCAGCAGCTTGGGCCTAGCGGGGGGTTCCAGCTCCTACAATGAGCAGTTCTTC
TRBJ2-7,TRBD2,.,TRBV6-2/TRBV6-3,CASSYLAGGGKSSYEQYF,TGTGCCAGCAGTTACCTAGCGGGAGGAGGAAAGAGCTCCTACGAGCAGTACTTC
TRBJ2-7,.,once,TRBV6-5,CATAGQSYEQYF,TGTGCCACCGCGGGACAGTCCTACGAGCAGTACTTC
TRBJ2-1,.,.,TRBV7-9,CASSLLYNEQFF,TGTGCCAGCAGCTTACTCTACAATGAGCAGTTCTTC
TRBJ2-3,.,.,TRBV2,CATNRENTDTQYF,TGTGCCACCAACCGGGAAAACACAGATACGCAGTATTTT
TRBJ1-5,.,.,TRBV7-6,CASSLARGSNQPQHF,TGTGCCAGCAGCTTAGCCCGGGGGAGCAATCAGCCCCAGCATTTT
TRBJ2-7,TRBD2,.,TRBV6-6,CASSSQTSDEQYF,TGTGCCAGCAGTTCCCAGACTAGCGACGAGCAGTACTTC
TRBJ2-6,.,.,TRBV7-2,CASSITGTRGSGANVLTF,TGTGCCAGCAGCATTACCGGGACCAGGGGTTCTGGGGCCAACGTCCTGACTTTC
TRBJ2-5,TRBD2,.,TRBV7-2,CASRSTQGLAGYETQYF,TGTGCCAGCAGATCGACTCAGGGACTAGCGGGGTATGAGACCCAGTACTTC
TRBJ2-6,TRBD2,.,TRBV7-2,CASSPSGGAGANVLTF,TGTGCCAGCAGCCCGAGTGGGGGGGCTGGGGCCAACGTCCTGACTTTC
TRBJ2-1,.,.,TRBV10-1,CASRFGRESSYNEQFF,TGCGCCAGCAGATTTGGCCGGGAAAGCTCCTACAATGAGCAGTTCTTC
TRBJ2-2,.,.,TRBV5-1,CASSSGSPPGELFF,TGCGCCAGCAGTTCCGGGTCCCCCCCCGGGGAGCTGTTTTTT
TRBJ2-5,.,.,TRBV18,CASALDRLGKTQYF,TGTGCCAGCGCGCTTGACAGGCTTGGGAAGACCCAGTACTTC